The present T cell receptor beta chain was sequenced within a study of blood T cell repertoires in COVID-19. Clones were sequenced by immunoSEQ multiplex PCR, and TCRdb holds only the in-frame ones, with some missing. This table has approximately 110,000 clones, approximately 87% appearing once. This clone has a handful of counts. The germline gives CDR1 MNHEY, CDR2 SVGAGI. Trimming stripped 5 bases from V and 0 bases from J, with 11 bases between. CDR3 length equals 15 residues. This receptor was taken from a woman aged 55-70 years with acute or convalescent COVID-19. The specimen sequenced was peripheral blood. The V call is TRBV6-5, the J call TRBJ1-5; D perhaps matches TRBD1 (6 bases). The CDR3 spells CASSPAGASNQPQHF. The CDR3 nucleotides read TGTGCCAGCAGTCCCGCAGGGGCTAGCAATCAGCCCCAGCATTTT.